The next 4 T cell receptor beta chains were all read from a single sample in a study of T-cell memory formation after mild COVID-19. TCRdb called the 5' RACE reads again in MiXCR, with one record for every CDR3 protein. The table includes 110,000 to 150,000 distinct CDR3 sequences, 11% to 15% detected once. Sequenced: PBMCs or a T cell subset sorted from them (not recorded which). All receptors derive from an adult woman who had mild COVID-19 (a few samples of this study predate the infection). Cell type and time point are not known.

The chain combines TRBV28 with TRBJ1-2, with D tentatively TRBD1 (5 bases). This CDR3 region has 16 residues. Trimming removed 2 bases at V and 3 bases at J, with 16 bases between. Germline V gene data show CDR1 as MDHEN and CDR2 as SYDVKM. CDR3 protein: CASSLTPGRGDYGYTF. As DNA, the CDR3 is TGTGCCAGCAGTTTAACCCCGGGGAGGGGCGACTATGGCTACACCTTC.

This clonotype was observed a few times. The chain carries TRBV20-1 and TRBJ1-2; D may be TRBD1 (6 bases). Looked up from germline, CDR1 is DFQATT and CDR2 is SNEGSKA (reference sequence). CDR3 length: 14 residues. V lost 0 bases and J 5 bases, leaving 13 bases between the germline ends. The CDR3 DNA reads TGCAGTGCTAGAGATCCGGGGGGCATATATGGCTACACCTTC. Amino acid sequence: CSARDPGGIYGYTF.

This clonotype has more than one count but fewer than ten. This chain uses TRBV5-6 with TRBJ2-1; 9 bases match TRBD2. There are 15 residues in the CDR3. J gave up 5 bases and V 4 bases, and 7 bases lay outside the gene matches. In germline, CDR1 is SGHDT, CDR2 YYEEEE. CDR3: CASSLGTSWNNEQFF. DNA for the CDR3: TGTGCCAGCAGCCTGGGGACTAGCTGGAACAATGAGCAGTTCTTC.

This clonotype was observed at least ten times. The chain couples TRBV7-9 to TRBJ1-2; TRBD1 aligns across 7 bases. This CDR3 is built from 15 residues. The germline V gene has CDR1 SEHNR and CDR2 FQNEAQ (reference sequence). V lost 4 bases and J lost 3; bases outside the gene matches: 8. The CDR3 DNA sequence: TGTGCCAGCAGCTACGGACAGGTGGAGCACTATGGCTACACCTTC. Its translation: CASSYGQVEHYGYTF.